Below, 8 T cell receptor beta chains from the same sample are listed, as sequenced in a study of blood T cell repertoires in COVID-19. The protocol was immunoSEQ multiplex PCR, while the TCRdb copy is restricted to in-frame clones and leaves out a portion. The data show fewer than 250,000 clones, with 65% to 90% seen just once and 3.5% to 4.5% held by the top ten. Input material: PBMCs or T cells enriched from blood (not recorded which). The source is a woman aged 40-49 years with acute COVID-19.

The chain recombines TRBV7-2 with TRBJ1-1; tentative D call: TRBD1 (6 bases). Trimming removed 5 bases at V and 0 bases at J, with 16 bases between. The germline gives CDR1 SGHTA, CDR2 FQGNSA. This CDR3 is 16 amino acids long. CDR3 DNA sequence: TGTGCCAGCAGCCCCCAACCGGGACAAGTGAACACTGAAGCTTTCTTT. Protein product: CASSPQPGQVNTEAFF.

The sample holds one count of this clone. Here the CDR3 DNA reads TGTGCCAGTATCGGGGGTTACTACAATGAGCAGTTCTTC. Translation: CASIGGYYNEQFF. The chain carries TRBV19 and TRBJ2-1, with D possibly being TRBD2 (6 bases). Germline V CDR1 and CDR2: LNHDA, SQIVND (reference sequence). This CDR3 comprises 13 residues. With 7 bases removed from V and 3 bases from J, the gap between germline ends came to 10 bases.

V gene TRBV19 combines with J gene TRBJ1-1, with unresolved D. The CDR3 is 10 amino acids. The ends were cut back, 9 bases at V and 11 bases at J, with 13 bases in the middle. The V gene's germline CDR1 is LNHDA and CDR2 SQIVND (reference sequence). This chain's CDR3 is CASSGSRAFF. The CDR3, as DNA: TGTGCCAGCTCGGGGTCACGGGCTTTCTTT.

J is TRBJ2-1 and V is TRBV6-5, with 9 bases aligning to TRBD2. Germline V gene sequence: CDR1 MNHEY, CDR2 SVGAGI. The junction had 10 bases not matched to a gene; V was cut back by 6 bases and J by 10 bases. This CDR3 is built from 14 residues. CDR3 DNA sequence: TGTGCCAGCAGACAGGGACTAGCAAAGCACGAGCAGTTCTTC. Residues: CASRQGLAKHEQFF.

This chain uses TRBV7-3 with TRBJ1-1; D unresolved. Trimming took 6 bases from V and 4 from J, leaving 15 bases between them. The CDR3 is made up of 14 amino acids. Per germline, CDR1 SGHTA and CDR2 FQGTGA. Written as DNA, the CDR3 is TGTGCCAGCAGGCTAGAACCCCTGGGCACTGAAGCTTTCTTT. Translation: CASRLEPLGTEAFF.

V is TRBV10-3 and J is TRBJ1-3, with 10 positions matching TRBD1. After removal of 4 bases from V and 7 bases from J, the junction contained 10 bases not matched to a gene. This CDR3 is 16 amino acids long. Germline values: CDR1 ENHRY, CDR2 SYGVKD. For the CDR3, the DNA is TGTGCCATCAGTGGCACGACAGGGGGCTTAATTAACACCATATATTTT. Translation gives CAISGTTGGLINTIYF.

This clone was detected only once. The genes are TRBV11-3 and TRBJ2-2; 14 bases map to TRBD2. The CDR3 totals 16 residues. J lost 5 bases, V lost 5 bases, and 4 bases had no gene match. CDR1 SGHNT and CDR2 YENEEA come from the germline V gene. CDR3 nucleotide sequence: TGTGCCAGCAGCCTGGGACTAGCGGGAGTAACCGGGGAGCTGTTTTTT. It is translated as CASSLGLAGVTGELFF.

J is TRBJ2-7 and V is TRBV19; D is unclear. V dropped 1 base and J dropped 3 bases, with 10 bases sitting between them. Per germline, CDR1 LNHDA and CDR2 SQIVND (reference sequence). The CDR3 sequence is 14 residues long. CDR3 nucleotides: TGTGCCAGTAGTATAGGGCAGAGCGACTACGAGCAGTACTTC. Translated, it gives CASSIGQSDYEQYF.